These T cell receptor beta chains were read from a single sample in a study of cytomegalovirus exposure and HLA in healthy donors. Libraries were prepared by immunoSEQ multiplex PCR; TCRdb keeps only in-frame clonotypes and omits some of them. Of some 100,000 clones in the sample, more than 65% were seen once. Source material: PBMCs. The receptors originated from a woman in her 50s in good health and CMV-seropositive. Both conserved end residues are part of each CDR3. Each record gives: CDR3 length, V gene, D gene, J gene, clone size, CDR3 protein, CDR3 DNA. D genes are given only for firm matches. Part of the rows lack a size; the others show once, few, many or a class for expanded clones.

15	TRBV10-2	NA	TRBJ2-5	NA	CASSESGWEAETQYF	TGCGCCAGCAGTGAGTCGGGTTGGGAGGCGGAGACCCAGTACTTC
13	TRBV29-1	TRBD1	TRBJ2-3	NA	CSVETGGWDTQYF	TGCAGCGTTGAGACAGGGGGGTGGGATACGCAGTATTTT
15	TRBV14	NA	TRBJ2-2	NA	CASSQYGGSSGELFF	TGTGCCAGCAGCCAATACGGAGGGAGTAGCGGGGAGCTGTTTTTT
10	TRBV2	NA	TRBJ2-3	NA	CASTSDTQYF	TGTGCCAGCACGTCAGATACGCAGTATTTT
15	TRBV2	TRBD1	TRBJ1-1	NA	CASRSGQTMNAEAFF	TGTGCCAGCAGATCGGGACAGACGATGAACGCTGAAGCTTTCTTT
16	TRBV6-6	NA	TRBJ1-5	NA	CASSYRNSRLDQPQHF	TGTGCCAGCAGTTACAGGAATAGCAGACTTGATCAGCCCCAGCATTTT
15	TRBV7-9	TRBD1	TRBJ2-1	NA	CASSSRDSTYNEQFF	TGTGCCAGCAGCTCAAGGGACAGTACCTACAATGAGCAGTTCTTC
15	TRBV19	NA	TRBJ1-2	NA	CASSNLKDIAYGYTF	TGTGCCAGTAGTAACCTAAAAGACATTGCCTATGGCTACACCTTC
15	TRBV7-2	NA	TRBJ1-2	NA	CASSLTGTPDYGYTF	TGTGCCAGCAGCCTAACCGGGACACCAGACTATGGCTACACCTTC
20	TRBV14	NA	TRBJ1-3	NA	CASSQDQGREISSSGNTIYF	TGTGCCAGCAGCCAAGATCAGGGCAGGGAAATAAGTAGCTCTGGAAACACCATATATTTT
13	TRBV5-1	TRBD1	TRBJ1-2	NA	CASSPGTVYGYTF	TGCGCCAGCAGCCCTGGGACAGTTTATGGCTACACCTTC
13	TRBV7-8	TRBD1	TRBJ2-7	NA	CASSWDSSYEQYF	TGTGCCAGCAGCTGGGACAGTTCCTACGAGCAGTACTTC
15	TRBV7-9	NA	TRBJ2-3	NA	CASSPRTAYTDTQYF	TGTGCCAGCAGCCCTCGGACAGCCTACACAGATACGCAGTATTTT
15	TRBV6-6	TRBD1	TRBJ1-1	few	CASSYWDRQNTEAFF	TGTGCCAGCAGTTACTGGGACAGACAGAACACTGAAGCTTTCTTT
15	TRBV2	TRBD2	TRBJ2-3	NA	CASSLSGGRKQAQYF	TGTGCCAGCAGCCTTAGCGGGGGGCGAAAGCAAGCGCAGTATTTT
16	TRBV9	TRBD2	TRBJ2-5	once	CASSVEGLAGGETQYF	TGTGCCAGCAGCGTAGAGGGCCTAGCGGGGGGAGAGACCCAGTACTTC
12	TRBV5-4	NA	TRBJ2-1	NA	CASSLYTKEQFF	TGTGCCAGCAGCTTGTATACTAAAGAGCAGTTCTTC
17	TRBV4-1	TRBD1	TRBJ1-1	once	CASSQVPHPLRDSRAFF	TGCGCCAGCAGCCAAGTTCCCCACCCACTCCGGGACAGCCGGGCTTTCTTT
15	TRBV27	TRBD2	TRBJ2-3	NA	CASSLGTSGTDTQYF	TGTGCCAGCAGTTTGGGGACTAGCGGCACAGATACGCAGTATTTT
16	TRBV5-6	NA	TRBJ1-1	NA	CASSPKPTGGNTEAFF	TGTGCCAGCAGCCCAAAACCGACAGGTGGGAACACTGAAGCTTTCTTT
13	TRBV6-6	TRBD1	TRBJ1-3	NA	CASKGQTGNTIYF	TGTGCCAGCAAGGGACAGACTGGAAACACCATATATTTT
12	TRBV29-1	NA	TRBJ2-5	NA	CSVGAGLETQYF	TGCAGCGTTGGTGCAGGTTTAGAGACCCAGTACTTC
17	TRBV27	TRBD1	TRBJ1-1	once	CASRSGTAVNLNTEAFF	TGTGCCAGCAGATCCGGGACAGCGGTTAACCTGAACACTGAAGCTTTCTTT
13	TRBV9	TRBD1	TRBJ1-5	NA	CASGGQGNQPQHF	TGTGCCAGCGGAGGACAGGGCAATCAGCCCCAGCATTTT
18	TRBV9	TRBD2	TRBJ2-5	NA	CASSAPLLLAGSEETQYF	TGTGCCAGCAGCGCGCCCCTTCTCCTAGCGGGGTCGGAAGAGACCCAGTACTTC
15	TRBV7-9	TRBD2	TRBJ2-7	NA	CASSSTSGVLYEQYF	TGTGCCAGCAGCTCGACTAGCGGGGTACTCTACGAGCAGTACTTC
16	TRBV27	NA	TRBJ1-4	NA	CASSLWGGKTDEKLFF	TGTGCCAGCAGTTTGTGGGGAGGGAAAACGGATGAAAAACTGTTTTTT
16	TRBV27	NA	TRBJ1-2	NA	CASSLSGGGSNYGYTF	TGTGCCAGCAGTCTCAGTGGGGGGGGCTCTAACTATGGCTACACCTTC